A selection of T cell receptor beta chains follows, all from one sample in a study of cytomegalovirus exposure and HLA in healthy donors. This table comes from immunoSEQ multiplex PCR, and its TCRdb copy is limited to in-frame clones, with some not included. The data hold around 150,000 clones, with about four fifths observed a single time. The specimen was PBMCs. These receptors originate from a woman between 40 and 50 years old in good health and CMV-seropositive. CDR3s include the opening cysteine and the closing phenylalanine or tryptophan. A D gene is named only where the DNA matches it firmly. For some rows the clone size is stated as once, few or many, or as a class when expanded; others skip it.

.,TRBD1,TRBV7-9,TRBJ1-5,CSSSFAFGDRGNQPQHF,TGTTCCAGCAGTTTTGCTTTTGGGGACAGGGGCAATCAGCCCCAGCATTTT
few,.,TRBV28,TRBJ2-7,CASSSQDSAPYEQYF,TGTGCCAGCAGCTCCCAAGACAGCGCTCCCTACGAGCAGTACTTC
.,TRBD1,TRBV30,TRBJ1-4,CAWSPTGGDEKLFF,TGTGCCTGGAGTCCGACAGGGGGCGATGAAAAACTGTTTTTT
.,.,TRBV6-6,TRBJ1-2,CASRRRDNYGYTF,TGTGCCAGCCGACGGCGGGATAACTATGGCTACACCTTC
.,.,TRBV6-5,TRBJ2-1,CASSNRDSTYNEQFF,TGTGCCAGCTCAAACCGGGACTCCACCTACAATGAGCAGTTCTTC
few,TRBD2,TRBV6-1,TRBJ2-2,CASRLGGGDTGELFF,TGTGCCAGCCGTCTGGGCGGGGGGGACACCGGGGAGCTGTTTTTT
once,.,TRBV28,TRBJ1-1,CASSLYDRNTEAFF,TGTGCCAGCAGTTTATACGACAGGAACACTGAAGCTTTCTTT
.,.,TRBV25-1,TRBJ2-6,CASGLAGANVLTF,TGTGCCAGCGGCCTTGCTGGGGCCAACGTCCTGACTTTC
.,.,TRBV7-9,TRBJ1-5,CASSLGKRRGGSNQPQHF,TGTGCCAGCAGCTTAGGGAAGAGACGCGGTGGTAGCAATCAGCCCCAGCATTTT
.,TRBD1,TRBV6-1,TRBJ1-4,CASSRDRNIEKLFF,TGTGCCAGCAGTCGGGACAGAAACATTGAAAAACTGTTTTTT
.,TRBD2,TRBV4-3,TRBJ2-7,CASSQGLPSGGTYEQYF,TGCGCCAGCAGCCAAGGTCTTCCTAGCGGGGGGACCTACGAGCAGTACTTC
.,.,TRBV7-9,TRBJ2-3,CSSSKEQGTQYF,TGTTCCAGCAGCAAAGAGCAGGGTACGCAGTATTTT
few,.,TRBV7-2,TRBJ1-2,CASSPRDLHSLGPYGYTF,TGTGCCAGCAGCCCACGGGACTTACATTCCCTGGGGCCTTATGGCTACACCTTC
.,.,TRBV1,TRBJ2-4,CTSSPIAGPKNIQYF,TGCACCAGCAGCCCAATAGCGGGACCCAAAAACATTCAGTACTTC
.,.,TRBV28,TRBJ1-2,CASRVQGPYGYTF,TGTGCCAGCAGGGTACAGGGTCCCTATGGCTACACCTTC
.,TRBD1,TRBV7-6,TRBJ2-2,CASSFHPDRGSSGELFF,TGTGCCAGCAGCTTTCATCCGGACAGGGGTTCTTCCGGGGAGCTGTTTTTT